One and the same sample provided the 11 T cell receptor beta chains below, sequenced in a study of T cells in Graves' hyperthyroidism and ophthalmopathy. Template material for amplifying TCR beta CDR3 regions consisted of RNA transcripts. The HTBI primer set served for first-round RT-PCR of the TCR CDR3. TCRdb re-derived calls from the multiplex PCR reads in MiXCR, one entry per CDR3 protein. The profile shows 550,000 to 850,000 distinct CDR3 sequences, around 20% of them singletons. The sample taken for sequencing was blood. Receptors originate from a woman between 45 and 60 years old with Graves' hyperthyroidism that later progressed to Graves' ophthalmopathy.

In its sample, this clonotype was seen many times. The chain carries TRBV12-3 or TRBV12-4 and TRBJ2-7; D gene uncertain. V was trimmed by 1 base and J by 2 bases, leaving 12 bases between them. The CDR3 extends over 15 amino acids. CDR3 region: CASSLDRVWTYEQYF. The CDR3 DNA follows: TGTGCCAGCAGTTTAGATAGAGTGTGGACCTACGAGCAGTACTTC.

The rearrangement uses TRBV12-3 or TRBV12-4 and TRBJ2-1, with D unresolved. V lost 7 bases to trimming and J lost 5 bases, with 9 bases between them. CDR3 length: 12 amino acids. This chain's CDR3 is CASKLSDNEQFF. CDR3 coding DNA: TGTGCCAGCAAGTTAAGCGACAATGAGCAGTTCTTC.

The chain carries TRBV5-4 and TRBJ2-7; perhaps D is TRBD1 or TRBD2 (7 bases each). Germline CDR1 is SGHNT and CDR2 is YYREEE (reference sequence). The CDR3 runs 14 residues. Trimming pared 4 bases from V and 7 bases from J, leaving 18 bases between. CDR3 in DNA: TGTGCCAGCAGCCCGGGGAGGGGGCGCCGGGAGCAGTACTTC. Protein: CASSPGRGRREQYF.

This clonotype was counted only a few times. The rearrangement uses TRBV3-1 and TRBJ2-5, with D perhaps matching TRBD2 (5 bases). Germline loops: CDR1 LGHDT, CDR2 YNNKEL (reference sequence). CDR3 size: 17 residues. Trimming left V 0 bases short and J 1 base short, with 15 bases between. CDR3 in DNA: TGTGCCAGCAGCCAAGATAGAGGTCTGCGGGCCCAAGAGACCCAGTACTTC. Translated, it gives CASSQDRGLRAQETQYF.

The CDR3 DNA reads TGTGCCAGCACCGACCGGACAGCCTATGGAAACACCATATATTTT. It codes for CASTDRTAYGNTIYF. The rearrangement links TRBV7-9 to TRBJ1-3, with TRBD1 as a possible D gene (6 bases). This CDR3 spans 15 amino acids. Germline V CDR1 and CDR2: SEHNR, FQNEAQ (reference sequence). V gave up 7 bases and J gave up 3 bases, with 16 bases separating them.

This clonotype was seen ten or more times. The chain is built from TRBV11-3 and TRBJ1-1; 9 positions match TRBD1. The CDR3 totals 15 residues. V shed 5 bases, J shed 1 base, and the junction held 5 bases outside the gene matches. Germline assignment: CDR1 SGHNT and CDR2 YENEEA. The CDR3 protein is CASSARDRENTEAFF. The CDR3 nucleotides are TGTGCCAGCAGCGCACGGGACAGGGAGAACACTGAAGCTTTCTTT.

The CDR3 nucleotides are TGTGCCAGCAGTATAGTCCCGGGACTAGCGGGGTCAGATACGCAGTATTTT. Translation: CASSIVPGLAGSDTQYF. V and J are TRBV6-2 or TRBV6-3 and TRBJ2-3; TRBD2 aligns across 13 bases. V was clipped by 5 bases and J by 4 bases; unmatched bases: 9. CDR1 and CDR2 (germline): MNHEY, SVGEGT. This CDR3 contains 17 residues.

This clonotype has ten or more counts. The chain carries TRBV30 and TRBJ1-2; 10 positions match TRBD1. The ends lost 5 bases at V and 2 bases at J; junction bases unmatched: 2. Germline values: CDR1 GTSNPN, CDR2 SVGIG (reference sequence). The CDR3 spans 13 residues. CDR3 sequence reads: CAWSGQGNYGYTF. The CDR3 DNA sequence: TGTGCCTGGTCGGGACAGGGGAACTATGGCTACACCTTC.

This clonotype occurred many times. The V and J genes are TRBV6-1 and TRBJ2-3; D gene ambiguous. CDR3 length equals 15 residues. Germline CDR1 and CDR2: MNHNS and SASEGT. Between the trimmed V and J ends, which lost 2 bases and 4 bases, there was a span of 13 bases. The CDR3 region is CASSELTQGADTQYF. The CDR3 region has the DNA TGTGCCAGCAGTGAACTGACCCAAGGTGCAGATACGCAGTATTTT.

This chain connects TRBV19 to TRBJ1-5; the D is unclear. Trimming pared 3 bases from V and 0 bases from J, leaving 9 bases between. The CDR3 consists of 15 residues. The germline CDR1 and CDR2 sequences are LNHDA and SQIVND (reference sequence). The CDR3 DNA reads as TGTGCCAGTAGTATCTACAGCTATAGCAATCAGCCCCAGCATTTT. It codes for CASSIYSYSNQPQHF.

There are many counts of this clonotype. The V call is TRBV30, the J call TRBJ2-7, with D perhaps TRBD2 (6 bases). With 5 bases removed from V and 6 bases from J, the gap between germline ends came to 20 bases. Germline V gene sequence: CDR1 GTSNPN, CDR2 SVGIG (reference sequence). This CDR3 is built from 14 residues. The CDR3 bases are TGTGCCTGGGGTCAGGGCGCCCAGGAGGGCGAGCAGTACTTC. This translates into CAWGQGAQEGEQYF.